This T cell receptor beta chain was observed in a study of blood T cells in healthy people across ages (dated by TCRdb to 2013 to 2016). About the investigation overall: In model experiments, template switching captured about one uniquely barcoded TCR beta cDNA molecule for every two T cells. To avoid experimental bias, donors of different ages were spread randomly across the sequencing lanes. Two additional independent replicas of 1 million unique cDNA reads from the same blood draw were analyzed for two donors (one aged 18 to 29 and one aged 80 or older). To track age-related changes in TCR beta repertoire diversity, the study relied on deep sequencing normalized with unique cDNA molecular identifiers. The donors were divided into four age groups: young (average around 15 years), middle-aged (approximately 42), aged (approximately 64) and long-lived (roughly 82). The study at large found these results: Estimates of total diversity based on one million sequenced T cells were regarded as lower bounds and as underestimates. The CMV infection status of donors was not known, potentially confounding age-related changes in expanded clonotypes. As age increased, observed TCR beta diversity per million T cells dropped in a roughly linear way, and a significant reduction was already evident by age roughly 40. The percentage of naive T cells measured by flow cytometry correlated strongly with observed TCR beta diversity. Bulk unsorted PBMC profiling prevented conclusive comparison of naive and antigen-experienced compartments. Compared with the aged group, more naive CD4+ T cells, fewer expanded clones and increased TCR diversity were shown by the long-lived group, suggesting age selection.

Systemically healthy Caucasian individuals from Russia, over 30 in total and aged roughly 6 to 90 years, were included as donors. Each donor gave about 9.2 milliliters of peripheral blood, drawn into EDTA-treated Vacutainer tubes. Ficoll-Paque density-gradient centrifugation was used to isolate PBMCs, with at least 6.5 million per sample. Trizol reagent was used to extract total RNA from PBMCs, with at least 6 micrograms per sample. For every donor, an aliquot of PBMCs went through flow cytometry to measure the percentages of naive CD45RAhigh/CD27high T cells. CDR1 is given as MNHEY and CDR2 as SVGEGT, both from the germline V gene. V is reduced by 7 bases and J by 5 bases, leaving a spacing of 26 bases between them. The CDR3 measures 17 amino acids from cysteine to phenylalanine. The CDR3 DNA has 51 bases and is translated from base 1. The protocol used for the library was 5' RACE. A second PCR of about 6 to 11 cycles was run with a J-beta primer mix and a sample-barcoded 5' primer. A unique molecular identifier was introduced onto each TCR beta cDNA molecule by a template-switch 5' adaptor carrying 12 random nucleotides. Each sample yielded at least 2.5 million CDR3-containing paired-end reads. First-strand cDNA was synthesized from all RNA with the Mint cDNA synthesis kit, primed by a TRBC-specific oligonucleotide. Following uracil-DNA glycosylase treatment, a first 18-cycle PCR with universal primers M1SS and BC2_uni_R was performed on all cDNA. In the paper's pipeline: Normalization of each sample was performed by random selection of 1 million high-quality reads, each carrying a distinct molecular identifier. Reads with shared molecular identifiers were discarded instead of being binned into consensus sequences. CDR3 identification, clonotype clustering and error correction used MiTCR with a Q25 quality threshold and the strictest error-elimination algorithm. A nonparametric unseen species model with Euler transformation was used to estimate a lower bound on total TCR beta diversity. The public reads were run again by TCRdb, first through fastp at Q25 and then through MiXCR, and only productive beta chains were kept. Duplicate CDR3 protein sequences are folded into a single record with the most common DNA and genes. The V and J calls shown here were made by TCRdb, not taken from the authors' results. This sample holds 1,800,000 or so distinct CDR3 sequences; around 40% were observed only once. The leading ten clones occupy around 23% of the sample.

The sample holds a few counts of this clonotype. Its antigen target is currently unknown. Base qualities are missing; no much larger clone stands one base away. The clonotype originates from a human donor in good health. The sequence joins TRBV6-2 or TRBV6-3 to TRBJ1-2; the D gene is unclear. Sequenced material: blood. The CDR3: CASTPGRLDSPFYGYTF. At the DNA level, the sequence is TGTGCCAGCACTCCGGGCCGCCTCGATTCCCCTTTTTATGGCTACACCTTC.